These T cell receptor beta chains were read from a single sample in a study of early T cells in non-severe SARS-CoV-2 infection. TCRdb redid the calling of the 5' RACE reads with MiXCR, one entry per CDR3 protein. The table shows tens of thousands of distinct CDR3 sequences, with approximately 9% occurring only once. The starting material was whole blood, obtained at baseline. These TCRs come from an adult who was a healthcare worker with PCR-confirmed SARS-CoV-2 infection or an uninfected control (not recorded which). The CDR3 runs from the conserved cysteine through the conserved F or W. Fields, in order: clone size, J gene, D gene, V gene, CDR3 DNA, CDR3 protein. D genes are given only for firm matches. Not every row has a clone size; where given, it reads once, few, many or a size class.

- | TRBJ1-6 | - | TRBV4-3 | TGCGCCAGCAGCCAAGAGGGACGGAGGGATTCACCCCTCCACTTT | CASSQEGRRDSPLHF
- | TRBJ2-3 | TRBD1 | TRBV5-1 | TGCGCCAGCACTCTGCCAGGGGGCAGCACAGATACGCAGTATTTT | CASTLPGGSTDTQYF
many | TRBJ2-2 | - | TRBV12-3/TRBV12-4 | TGTGCCAGCAGGCCAACAGTATCCACCGGGGAGCTGTTTTTT | CASRPTVSTGELFF
- | TRBJ1-3 | - | TRBV10-3 | TGTGCCATCACCTCAGACCCTCAAACTGGAAACACCATATATTTT | CAITSDPQTGNTIYF
- | TRBJ2-3 | - | TRBV10-3 | TGTGCCACAGGCACAGATACGCAGTATTTT | CATGTDTQYF
many | TRBJ2-7 | - | TRBV12-3/TRBV12-4 | TGTGCCAGCAGTGATGACTGGAAATCCTACGAGCAGTACTTC | CASSDDWKSYEQYF
- | TRBJ1-1 | - | TRBV20-1 | TGCAGTGCTAGAGATCCCAGGAAGGGGGAAGGCACTGAAGCTTTCTTT | CSARDPRKGEGTEAFF
- | TRBJ2-3 | - | TRBV20-1 | TGCAGTGCTCCAGGAGGAGGTCTTTCAGATACGCAGTATTTT | CSAPGGGLSDTQYF
- | TRBJ2-1 | TRBD1 | TRBV19 | TGTGCCAGTAGCCGGGACAGGGAGATCTACAATGAGCAGTTCTTC | CASSRDREIYNEQFF
once | TRBJ1-2 | - | TRBV12-3/TRBV12-4 | TGTGCCAGCAGAATGGGGGGAGGTAGCTATGGCTACACCTTC | CASRMGGGSYGYTF
many | TRBJ1-5 | TRBD1 | TRBV12-3/TRBV12-4 | TGTGCCAGCAGTTTCGACACGGGGACAGGGGGCAATCAGCCCCAGCATTTT | CASSFDTGTGGNQPQHF
- | TRBJ2-3 | - | TRBV14 | TGTGCCAGCAACCCCGGGCCCACGGCCTATACGCAGTATTTT | CASNPGPTAYTQYF
- | TRBJ2-1 | - | TRBV10-2 | TGCGCCAGCAGTGTTCCTTCCCCAGATGGGCAGTTCTTC | CASSVPSPDGQFF
- | TRBJ2-7 | - | TRBV5-5 | TGTGCCAGCAGCTTGGTGGTAGCGGACGAGCAGTACTTC | CASSLVVADEQYF
- | TRBJ1-2 | - | TRBV7-2 | TGTGCCAGCAGCTTAGGGCCGTCTAACTATGGCTACACCTTC | CASSLGPSNYGYTF
- | TRBJ1-1 | TRBD1 | TRBV11-3 | TGTGCCAGCACGGGACAGGGGGACACTGAAGCTTTCTTT | CASTGQGDTEAFF
few | TRBJ1-1 | TRBD1 | TRBV7-9 | TGTGCCAGCAGCCTACAGGGGCCTGAAGCTTTCTTT | CASSLQGPEAFF
few | TRBJ2-6 | - | TRBV4-1 | TGCGCCAGCAGCCATCTCGGAGGGGGCTCTGGGGCCAACGTCCTGACTTTC | CASSHLGGGSGANVLTF
medium-sized | TRBJ2-4 | - | TRBV6-1 | TGTGCCAGCAGTGAAATAGGGGGAAACATTCAGTACTTC | CASSEIGGNIQYF
many | TRBJ1-2 | TRBD1 | TRBV7-9 | TGTGCCAGCAGCTTAGAGGGGACAGGGGGAGCAAACTATGGCTACACCTTC | CASSLEGTGGANYGYTF
many | TRBJ2-1 | - | TRBV7-9 | TGTGCCAGCAGTCGACCTAGTGGATTCAGTGAGCAGTTCTTC | CASSRPSGFSEQFF
few | TRBJ1-1 | - | TRBV20-1 | TGCAGTGCTAGACGAACGGTGGCGTTCACTGAAGCTTTCTTT | CSARRTVAFTEAFF
medium-sized | TRBJ1-4 | - | TRBV12-3/TRBV12-4 | TGTGCCAGCAGTTTCCGTGAAAAACTGTTTTTT | CASSFREKLFF
- | TRBJ2-7 | - | TRBV6-1 | TGTGCCAGCCACGGGCTATACGAGCAGTACTTC | CASHGLYEQYF